Below are 20 T cell receptor beta chains sequenced from a single sample in a study of T cell clonality in common variable immunodeficiency. Clones were read by immunoSEQ multiplex PCR, and TCRdb kept only the in-frame ones, dropping some. The record shows 50,000 to 60,000 clones for this sample, with no singletons present. The sample consisted of peripheral blood mononuclear cells. All receptors come from a person aged 18 to 70 in good health.

The table lists this clone with many counts. Read data end 3 residues before the CDR3 end; the end is taken from the germline J gene. The rearrangement links TRBV9 to TRBJ2-3; D ambiguous. V dropped 3 bases and J dropped 2 bases, with 10 bases sitting between them. The CDR3 sequence is 14 residues long. Germline V gene data show CDR1 as SGDLS and CDR2 as YYNGEE. CDR3 DNA (partial): TGTGCCAGCAGCGCAGCGAGGAACACAGATACG. It is translated as CASSAARNTDT. The CDR3 reads in full as CASSAARNTDTQYF.

This clone was counted at least ten times. From the germline J gene comes the end of the CDR3, since the read stops 3 residues before it. This chain connects TRBV20-1 to TRBJ2-6; D perhaps matches TRBD2 (6 bases). The germline gives CDR1 DFQATT, CDR2 SNEGSKA (reference sequence). With 6 bases removed from V and 0 bases from J, the gap between germline ends came to 12 bases. The CDR3 covers 15 residues. CDR3 in amino acids: CSARDFHSGANVLTF. CDR3 DNA, as far as it was read: TGCAGTGCGAGGGACTTCCACTCTGGGGCCAACGTC.

This clone was counted many times. Incomplete CDR3 DNA: TGTGCCACCGAAGGGGGGGATGGGAACTATGGC. This encodes CATEGGDGNYG. The whole CDR3 is CATEGGDGNYGYTF. The V gene is TRBV10-3, the J gene TRBJ1-2; maybe TRBD1 (6 bases). The read terminates 3 residues ahead of where the CDR3 ends, so the germline J gene completes it. V was clipped by 10 bases and J by 2 bases, with 17 bases between them. Germline CDR1 ENHRY, CDR2 SYGVKD. The CDR3 length is 14 residues.

In this sample, this clone turned up many times. The CDR3 DNA, read in part, is TGCGCCAGCAGCTTGGAGGGGGACAGCACTGAA. It yields the protein CASSLEGDSTE. From start to end, the CDR3 is CASSLEGDSTEAFF. The chain joins TRBV5-1 to TRBJ1-1; 7 bases align to TRBD1. The DNA ends 3 residues before the CDR3 does, and the rest of the CDR3 is filled in from the germline J gene. The CDR3 spans 14 residues. Germline V CDR1 and CDR2: SGHRS, YFSETQ. Trimming took 0 bases from V and 4 from J; bases not matched to a gene: 3.

In this sample, this clone turned up a few times. With the read ending 3 residues before the CDR3 end, the germline J gene is used to fill in that end. The rearrangement uses TRBV5-1 and TRBJ1-1; TRBD1 agrees at 9 bases. V lost 2 bases to trimming and J lost 3 bases; unmatched junction nucleotides: 8. The CDR3 is made up of 16 amino acids. Germline lookup yields CDR1 SGHRS and CDR2 YFSETQ. CDR3 DNA, as far as it was read: TGCGCCAGCAGCTTAGGTCTACAGGGGGCCTACACTGAA. Translating it yields CASSLGLQGAYTE. The CDR3 as a whole reads CASSLGLQGAYTEAFF.

In its sample, this clone was seen many times. The read stops 3 residues short of the end of the CDR3; the missing end is completed from the germline J gene. J is TRBJ2-3 and V is TRBV27, with no clear D. The CDR3 sequence is 13 residues long. V was cut by 6 bases and J by 0 bases, with 7 bases left in between. CDR1 MNHEY and CDR2 SMNVEV come from the germline V gene (reference sequence). Here the CDR3 reads CASRRTSTDTQYF. The covered CDR3 bases are TGTGCCAGCAGGCGAACTAGCACAGATACG.

To note about this clone: The sequenced fragment ends 3 residues before the CDR3 boundary, so the rest is inferred from the germline J gene. The rearrangement links TRBV2 to TRBJ1-1; no clear D. Per the germline V gene, CDR1 is SNHLY and CDR2 is FYNNEI. V lost 5 bases to trimming and J lost 7 bases, with 11 bases between them. The CDR3 sequence is 12 residues long. Partial CDR3 DNA: TGTGCCAGCAGTTCACGACGGGGTGAA. Translating gives CASSSRRGE. The whole CDR3 region reads CASSSRRGEAFF.

Ten or more counts support this clone. The read terminates 3 residues ahead of where the CDR3 ends, so the germline J gene completes it. The chain recombines TRBV7-3 with TRBJ2-1; 9 bases map to TRBD2. Germline V gene data show CDR1 as SGHTA and CDR2 as FQGTGA. V lost 2 bases and J lost 3; bases outside the gene matches: 11. The CDR3 totals 18 residues. CDR3 amino acids: CASSLFGGAGGLYNEQFF. The part of the CDR3 DNA that was read is TGTGCCAGCAGCTTATTCGGTGGTGCGGGAGGGCTCTACAATGAG. The entire variable domain, with the rest obtained from reference TRBV7-3 and TRBJ2-1, is as follows: GAGVSQTPSNKVTEKGKYVELRCDPISGHTALYWYRQSLGQGPEFLIYFQGTGAADDSGLPNDRFFAVRPEGSVSTLKIQRTERGDSAVYLCASSLFGGAGGLYNEQFFGPGTRLTVL.

This clone was counted many times. The sequenced CDR3 bases are TGTGCCAGCAGCTTAATCCAGCGGGGGGGGAATGAG. The encoded protein is CASSLIQRGGNE. The CDR3, in full, reads CASSLIQRGGNEQFF. V is TRBV7-9 and J is TRBJ2-1, with TRBD2 matching over 10 bases. The read gets to within 3 residues of the CDR3 end, and the germline J gene fills in the rest. V was pared by 2 bases and J by 7 bases, with 5 bases of the junction left unmatched. CDR1 is SEHNR, CDR2 FQNEAQ, per germline (reference sequence). The CDR3 is 15 amino acids.

This clone was counted only a few times. The CDR3 end is not reached by the read, which stops 3 residues before it; the germline J gene fills it in. The chain joins TRBV6-1 to TRBJ1-2; no firm D call. This CDR3 is built from 15 residues. Germline loops: CDR1 MNHNS, CDR2 SASEGT. Incomplete CDR3 DNA: TGTGCCAGCAGTGTAAGCGGAATAAGCACAGATACC. It translates to CASSVSGISTDT. The whole CDR3 sequence reads CASSVSGISTDTYTF.

This clone was detected ten times or more. Read sequence stops 3 residues before the CDR3 end, and the germline J gene provides the missing end. The gene calls are TRBV13 and TRBJ1-2; TRBD1 matches 8 bases. The V gene end was trimmed by 2 bases and the J gene end by 4 bases; junction bases not matched to a gene: 18. Germline-derived CDR1 and CDR2 are PRHDT and FYEKMQ (reference sequence). The length of the CDR3 is 19 residues. CDR3 residues: CASSLKVQGATRGPYGYTF. The sequenced part of the CDR3 DNA is TGTGCCAGCAGCTTAAAAGTTCAGGGGGCGACTAGGGGCCCCTATGGC.

By share of the sample, this clone is medium-sized (0.01 to 0.1%). With the read ending 3 residues before the CDR3 end, the germline J gene is used to fill in that end. The chain carries TRBV7-3 and TRBJ1-1; D is possibly TRBD1 (5 bases). V lost 5 bases and J lost 3, with 13 bases in between. The CDR3 loop spans 14 amino acids. CDR1 is SGHTA, CDR2 FQGTGA, per germline. CDR3 bases read: TGTGCCAGCAGCCAAGGTAGAGGGGACACTGAA. Translating it yields CASSQGRGDTE. The CDR3 reads in full as CASSQGRGDTEAFF. The whole variable domain, filled in from reference TRBV7-3 and TRBJ1-1, reads GAGVSQTPSNKVTEKGKYVELRCDPISGHTALYWYRQSLGQGPEFLIYFQGTGAADDSGLPNDRFFAVRPEGSVSTLKIQRTERGDSAVYLCASSQGRGDTEAFFGQGTRLTVV.

This clone was counted many times. The read stops 3 residues short of the end of the CDR3; the missing end is completed from the germline J gene. The rearrangement joins TRBV11-2 to TRBJ2-7, with D unresolved. V lost 3 bases and J 1 base, leaving 7 bases between the germline ends. In germline, CDR1 is SGHAT, CDR2 FQNNGV. The CDR3 runs to 13 residues. The CDR3 protein is CASSFARSYEQYF. Partial CDR3 DNA: TGTGCCAGCAGCTTCGCCAGATCCTACGAG.

This clone was found a few times. The junction departs from the called germline gene at one end, perhaps through a read error. The missing CDR3 end, 3 residues past where the read stops, is filled in from the germline J gene. This chain connects TRBV18 to TRBJ2-3, with D possibly matching TRBD1 (5 bases). Germline values: CDR1 KGHSH, CDR2 LQKENI. CDR3 size: 14 residues. The chain's CDR3 is CASSPVRATDAQYF. CDR3 bases read: TGTGCCAGCTCGCCAGTCAGGGCGACAGATGCG.

There are many counts of this clone. The CDR3 goes on 3 residues after the read ends, and that part is filled in from the germline J gene. This sequence joins TRBV7-9 and TRBJ1-1; D might be TRBD1 (5 bases). The CDR3 consists of 14 residues. CDR1 is SEHNR and CDR2 is FQNEAQ in the germline V gene (reference sequence). V was pared by 5 bases and J by 5 bases, with 15 bases between. The sequenced part of the CDR3 DNA is TGTGCCAGCAGCCCGCAGAGGGGATCAACTGAA. This sequence encodes CASSPQRGSTE. The whole CDR3 region reads CASSPQRGSTEAFF.

This clone was seen repeatedly, ten times or more. From the germline J gene comes the end of the CDR3, since the read stops 3 residues before it. The rearrangement uses TRBV20-1 and TRBJ1-3; D is uncertain. Trimming removed 3 bases at V and 7 bases at J, with 16 bases between. CDR3 length equals 14 residues. Germline V gene sequence: CDR1 DFQATT, CDR2 SNEGSKA (reference sequence). The part of the CDR3 DNA that was read is TGCAGTGCTAGTACGCAAAGGCGGGTGAACACC. This codes for CSASTQRRVNT. The whole CDR3 sequence reads CSASTQRRVNTIYF.

This clone was counted many times. The read terminates 3 residues ahead of where the CDR3 ends, so the germline J gene completes it. The rearrangement uses TRBV20-1 and TRBJ2-1; 7 positions agree with TRBD2. The J segment lost 9 bases and the V segment lost 4 bases, leaving 15 bases of the junction unmatched. Germline V gene data show CDR1 as DFQATT and CDR2 as SNEGSKA (reference sequence). CDR3 length: 15 residues. CDR3 protein: CSAMNPVSAGTEQFF. The sequenced CDR3 bases are TGCAGTGCTATGAATCCCGTGTCAGCGGGGACTGAG.

As to this clone: With the read ending 3 residues before the CDR3 end, the germline J gene is used to fill in that end. The gene calls are TRBV2 and TRBJ1-1; a possible D gene is TRBD1 (5 bases). Trimming removed 4 bases at V and 5 bases at J, with 20 bases between. Germline V gene sequence: CDR1 SNHLY, CDR2 FYNNEI. This CDR3 is built from 16 residues. The CDR3 sequence: CASSGGGGSRGTEAFF. CDR3 DNA (partial): TGTGCCAGCAGTGGGGGGGGTGGTTCACGAGGAACTGAA.

The sample holds many counts of this clone. The CDR3 extends 3 residues past the end of the read, so its final part is completed from the germline J gene. The chain couples TRBV19 to TRBJ1-2, with a tentative D call TRBD1 (5 bases). Per germline, CDR1 LNHDA and CDR2 SQIVND (reference sequence). The CDR3 extends over 13 amino acids. The CDR3 loop is CASSIGGANYYTF. The DNA read from the CDR3 is TGTGCCAGTAGTATAGGGGGCGCAAATTAC.

This clone was seen many times. The read is 3 residues too short to cover the CDR3 end, so that end is filled in from the germline J gene. The rearrangement uses TRBV28 and TRBJ2-1; the D is unclear. V was shortened by 4 bases and J by 5 bases, with 12 bases between the two germline ends. Germline assignment: CDR1 MDHEN and CDR2 SYDVKM. This CDR3 contains 14 residues. The CDR3 spells CASSSALPHNEQFF. Partial CDR3 DNA: TGTGCCAGCAGTTCAGCACTACCCCACAATGAG.